These 18 T cell receptor beta chains share one sample of origin, sequenced in a study of blood T cell repertoires in COVID-19. TCRdb's table, derived via immunoSEQ multiplex PCR, lists solely in-frame clones and lacks some. There are about 250,000 clones in the sample; 86% occur only once, and 1.5% to 2% lies in the top ten. The specimen was peripheral blood. The receptors stem from a woman aged 55-70 years who had recovered from COVID-19.

This sequence joins TRBV6-5 and TRBJ2-3, with 13 bases fitting TRBD2. Germline lookup yields CDR1 MNHEY and CDR2 SVGAGI. The CDR3 loop spans 14 amino acids. Germline trimming cut 5 bases from V and 7 bases from J; bases unmatched to any gene: 3. CDR3 sequence reads: CASSRTSGGNTQYF. The CDR3 bases are TGTGCCAGCAGTCGGACTAGCGGGGGAAATACGCAGTATTTT.

This sequence joins TRBV6-5 and TRBJ1-6, with 7 positions matching TRBD1. J gave up 9 bases and V 6 bases, and 8 bases lay outside the gene matches. The CDR3 length is 14 residues. Looked up from germline, CDR1 is MNHEY and CDR2 is SVGAGI. The CDR3 sequence is CASRGERGLSPLHF. In DNA form, the CDR3 reads TGTGCCAGCAGGGGAGAGAGGGGGCTTTCACCCCTCCACTTT.

The CDR3 DNA sequence: TGCGCCAGCAGCATTAGCGGGGGGGGCTACGAGCAGTACTTC. Its translation is CASSISGGGYEQYF. The chain employs TRBV5-1 and TRBJ2-7, with 11 bases matching TRBD2. This CDR3 is built from 14 residues. The V and J ends lost 4 bases and 3 bases, in that order; junction bases with no gene match: 3. Germline assignment: CDR1 SGHRS and CDR2 YFSETQ.

This chain uses TRBV7-9 with TRBJ1-5, with 7 bases aligning to TRBD1. Trimming at V came to 4 bases and at J to 2 bases, leaving 17 bases not matched to a gene. The germline gives CDR1 SEHNR, CDR2 FQNEAQ (reference sequence). This CDR3 contains 19 residues. The CDR3 sequence: CASSSNEGDHRGGNQPQHF. In nucleotides, the CDR3 is TGTGCCAGCAGCTCTAATGAGGGAGACCACAGGGGTGGCAATCAGCCCCAGCATTTT.

This clone has only one observation. Other DNA variants within this sample encode the same CDR3. The chain has TRBV28 and TRBJ1-2; TRBD1 agrees at 9 bases. The length of the CDR3 is 14 residues. Germline V lookup: CDR1 MDHEN, CDR2 SYDVKM. V shed 6 bases, J shed 2 bases, and the junction held 4 bases outside the gene matches. The CDR3 protein is CASRSGQGNYGYTF. The CDR3 DNA reads TGTGCCAGCAGATCCGGACAGGGGAACTATGGCTACACCTTC.

The rearrangement uses TRBV12-3 or TRBV12-4 and TRBJ1-2; 8 nucleotides agree with TRBD1. CDR3 length equals 13 residues. V shed 2 bases, J shed 8 bases, and the junction held 4 bases outside the gene matches. CDR3 in amino acids: CASSLRQGAGYTF. The DNA of the CDR3 is TGTGCCAGCAGTTTACGTCAGGGGGCGGGCTACACCTTC.

This sequence joins TRBV28 and TRBJ2-2; tentative D call: TRBD2 (6 bases). V shed 8 bases and J shed 4 bases, with 14 bases lying between them. Germline V gives CDR1 MDHEN, CDR2 SYDVKM. The CDR3 is made up of 14 amino acids. The DNA for the CDR3 is TGTGCCAGCCTTAGCGGTAACCCCACCGGGGAGCTGTTTTTT. Protein sequence: CASLSGNPTGELFF.

This CDR3 is CSVQFLTTNEKLFF. CDR3 nucleotide sequence: TGCAGCGTTCAGTTCCTCACAACTAATGAAAAACTGTTTTTT. The rearrangement joins TRBV29-1 to TRBJ1-4; unclear D gene. With 5 bases removed from V and 0 bases from J, the gap between germline ends came to 10 bases. The V gene's germline CDR1 is SQVTM and CDR2 ANQGSEA. The CDR3 sequence is 14 residues long.

V is TRBV28 and J is TRBJ2-1; 7 nucleotides line up with TRBD2. The CDR3 spans 15 residues. The germline V gene encodes CDR1 MDHEN and CDR2 SYDVKM. The V segment lost 10 bases and the J segment 3 bases; nucleotides outside the gene matches: 12. The CDR3 nucleotides read TGTGCCACCAGATGGGGGGGGGACGGCTACAATGAGCAGTTCTTC. Its translation: CATRWGGDGYNEQFF.

This rearrangement joins TRBV7-6 to TRBJ2-2, with 8 bases aligning to TRBD2. CDR3 size: 16 residues. Looked up from germline, CDR1 is SGHVS and CDR2 is FNYEAQ. After removal of 2 bases from V and 4 bases from J, the junction contained 6 bases not matched to a gene. The CDR3 DNA follows: TGTGCCAGCAGCTTACTACGGGGGGGCGGCACCGGGGAGCTGTTTTTT. Protein: CASSLLRGGGTGELFF.

In its sample, this clone was seen once. This rearrangement joins TRBV27 to TRBJ1-1; D is ambiguous. The CDR3 contains 15 residues. V was pared by 6 bases and J by 1 base, with 15 bases between. Germline-derived CDR1 and CDR2 are MNHEY and SMNVEV (reference sequence). The CDR3 coding sequence is TGTGCCAGCAGCCCCAGTTGGGCCGGGAACACTGAAGCTTTCTTT. Amino acid sequence: CASSPSWAGNTEAFF.

The chain is built from TRBV6-5 and TRBJ1-1, with D possibly being TRBD1 (6 bases). This CDR3 comprises 13 residues. Germline V gene data show CDR1 as MNHEY and CDR2 as SVGAGI. V was shortened by 6 bases and J by 2 bases, with 10 bases between the two germline ends. This CDR3 is CASRRTVNTEAFF. The CDR3, as DNA: TGTGCCAGCAGACGGACAGTAAACACTGAAGCTTTCTTT.

The chain links TRBV7-2 to TRBJ1-4; a possible D gene is TRBD1 (5 bases). This CDR3 is 15 amino acids long. The V gene's germline CDR1 is SGHTA and CDR2 FQGNSA. V shed 1 base and J shed 3 bases, with 9 bases lying between them. The CDR3 bases are TGTGCCAGCAGCTTAGAGGGGATGCCTAATGAAAAACTGTTTTTT. Translated: CASSLEGMPNEKLFF.

This chain uses TRBV7-5 with TRBJ2-3; the table's D gene call, TRBD1, was not cross checked with the DNA. TRBV7-5 has pseudogene status. The CDR3 runs 17 residues. As DNA, the CDR3 is TGTGCCAGAAGCTTCCCCTGGAGACAGCATAGCACAGATACGCAGTATTTT. Amino acid sequence: CARSFPWRQHSTDTQYF.

The chain recombines TRBV5-4 with TRBJ1-1; TRBD1 might be the D (6 bases). The CDR3 runs 13 residues. Per the germline V gene, CDR1 is SGHNT and CDR2 is YYREEE (reference sequence). The germline V and J ends were trimmed by 5 bases and 4 bases, with 12 bases remaining between them. The CDR3 DNA reads TGTGCCAGCAGTCTACAGGGAGTCACTGAAGCTTTCTTT. Residues: CASSLQGVTEAFF.

This clone turned up a few times. V is TRBV27 and J is TRBJ1-2, with D perhaps TRBD1 (5 bases). The V gene's germline CDR1 is MNHEY and CDR2 SMNVEV (reference sequence). CDR3 length equals 16 residues. Trimming cost V 6 bases and J 4 bases, with 21 bases left between them. The CDR3 nucleotides are TGTGCCAGCAGACCCAAAAGCCGACAGACCCTCTATGGCTACACCTTC. Its translation: CASRPKSRQTLYGYTF.

The CDR3 DNA is TGTGCCACCAGTGTCCTCGACCGAACTAAAGGTGCCTACGAGCAGTACTTC. Translation gives CATSVLDRTKGAYEQYF. The chain links TRBV24-1 to TRBJ2-7, with D unresolved. Germline lookup yields CDR1 KGHDR and CDR2 SFDVKD. The CDR3 extends over 17 amino acids. Trimming took 5 bases from V and 2 from J, leaving 21 bases between them.

The chain couples TRBV6-5 to TRBJ1-2, with D maybe TRBD1 (6 bases). Germline V gives CDR1 MNHEY, CDR2 SVGAGI. V was pared by 6 bases and J by 2 bases, with 13 bases between. This CDR3 is built from 14 residues. The CDR3 coding sequence is TGTGCCAGCAGGCAGGGGTTTTTAAACTATGGCTACACCTTC. As protein: CASRQGFLNYGYTF.